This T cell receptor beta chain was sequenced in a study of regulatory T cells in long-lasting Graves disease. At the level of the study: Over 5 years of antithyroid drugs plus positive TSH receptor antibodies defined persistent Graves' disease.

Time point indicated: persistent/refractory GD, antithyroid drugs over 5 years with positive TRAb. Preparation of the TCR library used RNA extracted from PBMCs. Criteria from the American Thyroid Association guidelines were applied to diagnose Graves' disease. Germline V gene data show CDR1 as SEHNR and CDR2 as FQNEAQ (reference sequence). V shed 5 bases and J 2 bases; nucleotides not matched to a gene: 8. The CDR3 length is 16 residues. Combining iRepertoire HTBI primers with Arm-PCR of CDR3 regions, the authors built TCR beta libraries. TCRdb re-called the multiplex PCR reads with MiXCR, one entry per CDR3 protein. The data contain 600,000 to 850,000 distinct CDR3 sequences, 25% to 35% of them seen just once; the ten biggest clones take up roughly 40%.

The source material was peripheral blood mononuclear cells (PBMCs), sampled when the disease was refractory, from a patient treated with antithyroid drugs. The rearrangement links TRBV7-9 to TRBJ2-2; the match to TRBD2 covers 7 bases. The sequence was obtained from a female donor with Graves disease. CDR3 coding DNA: TGTGCCAGCAGCCGCGTCCCTAGCGGCAACACCGGGGAGCTGTTTTTT. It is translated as CASSRVPSGNTGELFF. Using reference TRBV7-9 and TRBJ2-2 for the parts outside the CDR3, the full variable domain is DTGVSQNPRHKITKRGQNVTFRCDPISEHNRLYWYRQTLGQGPEFLTYFQNEAQLEKSRLLSDRFSAERPKGSFSTLEIQRTEQGDSAMYLCASSRVPSGNTGELFFGEGSRLTVL.